Described below is a single T cell receptor (beta chain) sequence and its context. Its antigen is as yet unknown. Other DNA variants within this sample encode the same CDR3. This record belongs to a study of shared clonotypes between healthy human individuals. Researchers divided each subset's genomic DNA evenly across several immunoSEQ plates. Profiling relied on immunoSEQ multiplex PCR, and the TCRdb table lists in-frame clones only, not all of them. Counted here are about 2.3 million clones, around 93% occurring once; the ten biggest clones make up about 0.41%. Whole-study results and caveats: Represented diversity, genetic and exposure-history alike, was limited by few donors. The study generally estimated greater richness for naive than memory subsets.

The germline gives CDR1 GTSNPN, CDR2 SVGIG (reference sequence). The CDR3 contains 12 residues. Trimming removed 1 base from V and 7 bases from J, with 8 bases in between. The sequence came from a man younger than 35 in good health. Some clones in this sample may be carry-over from other donors' samples. The rearrangement uses TRBV30 and TRBJ1-3; D gene uncertain. The sample consisted of naive CD4+ T cells from PBMCs. Subset meaning: CD45RA+ positively selected. CDR3 sequence: CAWSGPGNTIYF. The CDR3 DNA reads TGTGCCTGGAGTGGCCCGGGGAACACCATATATTTT.